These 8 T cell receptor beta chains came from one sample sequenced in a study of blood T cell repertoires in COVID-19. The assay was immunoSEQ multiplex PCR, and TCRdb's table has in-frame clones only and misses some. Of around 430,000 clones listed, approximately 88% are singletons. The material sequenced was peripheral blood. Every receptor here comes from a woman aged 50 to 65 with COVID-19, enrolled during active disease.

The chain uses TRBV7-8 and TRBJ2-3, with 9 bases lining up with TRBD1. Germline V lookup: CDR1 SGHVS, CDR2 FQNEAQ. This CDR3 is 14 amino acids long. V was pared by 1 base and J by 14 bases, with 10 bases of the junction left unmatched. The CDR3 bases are TGTGCCAGCAGCTTAGGAGGTGACGGACAGGGGCCGTATTTT. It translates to CASSLGGDGQGPYF.

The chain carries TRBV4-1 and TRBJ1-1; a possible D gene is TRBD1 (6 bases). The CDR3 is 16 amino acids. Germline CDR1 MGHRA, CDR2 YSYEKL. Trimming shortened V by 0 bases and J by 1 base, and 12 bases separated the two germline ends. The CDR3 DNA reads TGCGCCAGCAGCCAAGAGGTATCAGGGGCGAACACTGAAGCTTTCTTT. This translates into CASSQEVSGANTEAFF.

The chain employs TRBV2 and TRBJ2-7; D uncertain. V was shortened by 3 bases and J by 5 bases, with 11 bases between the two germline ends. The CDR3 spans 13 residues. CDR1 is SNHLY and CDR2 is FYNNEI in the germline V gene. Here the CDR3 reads CASSEAWQDEQYF. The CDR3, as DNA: TGTGCCAGCAGTGAGGCGTGGCAGGACGAGCAGTACTTC.

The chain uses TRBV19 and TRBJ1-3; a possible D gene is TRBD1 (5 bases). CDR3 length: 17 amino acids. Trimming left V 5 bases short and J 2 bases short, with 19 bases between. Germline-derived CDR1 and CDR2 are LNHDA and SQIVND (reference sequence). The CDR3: CASSAHRPQQPGNTIYF. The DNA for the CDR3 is TGTGCCAGTAGTGCTCACAGGCCTCAGCAGCCTGGAAACACCATATATTTT.

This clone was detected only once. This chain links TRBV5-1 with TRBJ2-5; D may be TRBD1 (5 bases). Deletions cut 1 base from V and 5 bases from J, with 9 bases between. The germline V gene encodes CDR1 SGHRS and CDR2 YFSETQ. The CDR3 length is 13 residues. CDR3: CASSLTSGETQYF. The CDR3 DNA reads TGCGCCAGCAGCTTGACGTCAGGGGAGACCCAGTACTTC.

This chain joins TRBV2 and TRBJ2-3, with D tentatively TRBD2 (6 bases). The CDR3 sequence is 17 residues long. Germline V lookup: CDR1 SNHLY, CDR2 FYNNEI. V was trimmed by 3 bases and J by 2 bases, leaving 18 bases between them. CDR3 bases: TGTGCCAGCAGTGAGACCGGGGTGTGGGACTCCACAGATACGCAGTATTTT. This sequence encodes CASSETGVWDSTDTQYF.

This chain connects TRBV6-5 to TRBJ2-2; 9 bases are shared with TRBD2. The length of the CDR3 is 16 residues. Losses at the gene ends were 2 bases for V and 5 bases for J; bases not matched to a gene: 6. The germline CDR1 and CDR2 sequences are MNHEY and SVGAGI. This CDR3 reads CASSYGGGAFTGELFF. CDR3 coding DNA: TGTGCCAGCAGTTACGGCGGGGGGGCCTTTACCGGGGAGCTGTTTTTT.

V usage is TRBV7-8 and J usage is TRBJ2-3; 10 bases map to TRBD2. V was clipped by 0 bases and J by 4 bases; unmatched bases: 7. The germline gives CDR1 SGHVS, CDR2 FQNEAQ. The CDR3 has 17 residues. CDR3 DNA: TGTGCCAGCAGCTTAGCGTATCTAGCGGGGGTCTCAGATACGCAGTATTTT. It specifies CASSLAYLAGVSDTQYF.